This passage covers 10 T cell receptor beta chains from one sample sequenced in a study of T cell responses to AZD1222 COVID-19 vaccine. Clones were sequenced by immunoSEQ multiplex PCR, and TCRdb holds only the in-frame ones, with some missing. The sample has about 120,000 clones; 80% to 90% are singletons. Sequencing used peripheral blood, obtained on day 0 of AZD1222 vaccination. The source of these receptors is an adult in good health.

The chain carries TRBV5-1 and TRBJ1-1; 7 nucleotides align to TRBD1. J was trimmed by 1 base and V by 4 bases; bases with no gene match: 10. The CDR3 consists of 16 residues. Germline CDR1 and CDR2: SGHRS and YFSETQ. DNA for the CDR3: TGCGCCAGCAGCATCCCACAGGGGTGGGGGAACACTGAAGCTTTCTTT. Its protein is CASSIPQGWGNTEAFF. Supplemented by reference TRBV5-1 and TRBJ1-1, the full variable domain reads KAGVTQTPRYLIKTRGQQVTLSCSPISGHRSVSWYQQTPGQGLQFLFEYFSETQRNKGNFPGRFSGRQFSNSRSEMNVSTLELGDSALYLCASSIPQGWGNTEAFFGQGTRLTVV.

The chain carries TRBV4-1 and TRBJ2-1, with 9 bases that match TRBD1. Germline-derived CDR1 and CDR2 are MGHRA and YSYEKL. J lost 4 bases, V lost 2 bases, and 6 bases had no gene match. The CDR3 extends over 16 amino acids. The CDR3 DNA sequence: TGCGCCAGCAGCCAACTCAGACAGGGGGGTTACAATGAGCAGTTCTTC. Its protein is CASSQLRQGGYNEQFF.

The rearrangement joins TRBV4-3 to TRBJ2-7; 10 bases are a match to TRBD2. CDR1 and CDR2 (germline): LGHNA, YSLEER. J was trimmed by 2 bases and V by 4 bases; bases with no gene match: 11. The CDR3 runs 17 residues. The CDR3 DNA reads as TGCGCCAGCAGCCCCCGAGGGGCTAGCGGGGGCCCCTACGAGCAGTACTTC. This codes for CASSPRGASGGPYEQYF.

V usage is TRBV6-1 and J usage is TRBJ1-1; 8 nucleotides agree with TRBD1. Germline CDR1 reads MNHNS; CDR2 reads SASEGT. The V segment lost 4 bases and the J segment 0 bases; nucleotides outside the gene matches: 13. There are 18 residues in the CDR3. CDR3 in DNA: TGTGCCAGCAGTGGCCACAGGGGGGCGGTTTCCTTGAACACTGAAGCTTTCTTT. This gives the protein CASSGHRGAVSLNTEAFF.

The genes are TRBV7-2 and TRBJ2-3; no clear D. The ends were cut back, 2 bases at V and 0 bases at J, with 9 bases in the middle. Germline V gene lookup returns CDR1 SGHTA and CDR2 FQGNSA. The CDR3 runs 15 residues. CDR3 in DNA: TGTGCCAGCAGCTTAAGGGTGACTAGCACAGATACGCAGTATTTT. Its translation is CASSLRVTSTDTQYF.

The chain carries TRBV2 and TRBJ1-1, with a tentative D call TRBD1 (6 bases). Trimming removed 4 bases at V and 6 bases at J, with 15 bases between. CDR3 length: 14 residues. CDR1 SNHLY and CDR2 FYNNEI come from the germline V gene. The CDR3 here is CASSVLGGIAEAFF. The CDR3 coding sequence is TGTGCCAGCAGTGTATTAGGGGGTATCGCTGAAGCTTTCTTT.

This clone was observed a handful of times. The chain combines TRBV4-2 with TRBJ2-3; D perhaps matches TRBD2 (5 bases). CDR1 and CDR2 (germline): LGHNA, YNFKEQ. The CDR3 loop spans 16 amino acids. V shed 1 base and J shed 2 bases, with 13 bases lying between them. CDR3 bases: TGTGCCAGCAGCCAAGCTCCGGGGTCCCCCACAGATACGCAGTATTTT. Translation gives CASSQAPGSPTDTQYF.

The genes are TRBV29-1 and TRBJ1-2; D is unclear. Trimming removed 5 bases from V and 0 bases from J, with 4 bases in between. The CDR3 runs to 11 residues. Germline assignment: CDR1 SQVTM and CDR2 ANQGSEA. CDR3 amino acids: CSVQSNYGYTF. As DNA, the CDR3 is TGCAGCGTTCAGTCTAACTATGGCTACACCTTC. The variable domain in full, with the rest retrieved from reference TRBV29-1 and TRBJ1-2, is SAVISQKPSRDICQRGTSLTIQCQVDSQVTMMFWYRQQPGQSLTLIATANQGSEATYESGFVIDKFPISRPNLTFSTLTVSNMSPEDSSIYLCSVQSNYGYTFGSGTRLTVV.

J is TRBJ2-2 and V is TRBV18; D is tentatively TRBD1 or TRBD2 (5 bases each). Trimming stripped 3 bases from V and 4 bases from J, with 9 bases between. CDR3 size: 14 residues. Germline lookup yields CDR1 KGHSH and CDR2 LQKENI. The CDR3 DNA is TGTGCCAGCTCACCCCGGGGCACCACCGGGGAGCTGTTTTTT. Translated: CASSPRGTTGELFF.

The rearrangement uses TRBV3-1 (or the pseudogene TRBV3-2) and TRBJ1-1, with D perhaps TRBD1 (5 bases). Germline CDR1 and CDR2: LGHDT and YNNKEL (reference sequence). The CDR3 extends over 12 amino acids. Trimming cost V 0 bases and J 11 bases, with 10 bases left between them. CDR3 nucleotides: TGTGCCAGCAGCCAAGACGAGGGGCGGGCTTTCTTT. It specifies CASSQDEGRAFF.